This T cell receptor (beta chain) was retrieved from a study of tumor-infiltrating lymphocytes in oesophageal squamous cell carcinoma. TCRdb passed the PCR reads through MiXCR, listing each CDR3 protein once. The top ten clones hold around 44% of a sample with over 12,000 distinct CDR3 sequences, roughly half of them seen once. This clonotype was observed a few times. A read error is possible here, since a much larger clone lies one base away. Source material: blood. The receptor comes from a male donor with esophageal squamous cell carcinoma.

CDR3 loop: CATSDLTGGSYNEQYF. DNA for the CDR3: TGTGCCACCAGTGATTTGACGGGAGGATCCTACAATGAGCAGTACTTC. This rearrangement joins TRBV24-1 to TRBJ2-5; TRBD2 matches at 7 bases. After removal of 0 bases from V and 11 bases from J, the junction contained 14 bases not matched to a gene. This CDR3 has 16 residues. CDR1 is KGHDR, CDR2 SFDVKD, per germline.